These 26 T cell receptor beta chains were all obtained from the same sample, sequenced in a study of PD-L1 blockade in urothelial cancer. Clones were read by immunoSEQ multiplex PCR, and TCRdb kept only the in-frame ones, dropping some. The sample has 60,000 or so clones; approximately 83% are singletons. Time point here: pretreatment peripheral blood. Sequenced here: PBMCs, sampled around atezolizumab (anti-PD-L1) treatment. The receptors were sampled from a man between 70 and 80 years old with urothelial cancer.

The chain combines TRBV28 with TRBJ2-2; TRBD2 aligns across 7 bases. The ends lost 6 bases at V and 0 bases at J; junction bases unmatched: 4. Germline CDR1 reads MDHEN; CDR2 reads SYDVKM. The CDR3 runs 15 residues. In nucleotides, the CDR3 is TGTGCCAGCAGCCCGGGACTAACGAACACCGGGGAGCTGTTTTTT. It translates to CASSPGLTNTGELFF. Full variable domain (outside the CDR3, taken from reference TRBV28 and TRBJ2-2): DVKVTQSSRYLVKRTGEKVFLECVQDMDHENMFWYRQDPGLGLRLIYFSYDVKMKEKGDIPEGYSVSREKKERFSLILESASTNQTSMYLCASSPGLTNTGELFFGEGSRLTVL.

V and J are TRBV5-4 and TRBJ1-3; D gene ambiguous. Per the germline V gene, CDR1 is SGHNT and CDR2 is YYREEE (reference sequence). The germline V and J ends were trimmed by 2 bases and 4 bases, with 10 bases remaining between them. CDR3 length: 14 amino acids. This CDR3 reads CASSFLGGGNTIYF. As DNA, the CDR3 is TGTGCCAGCAGCTTTCTGGGAGGAGGAAACACCATATATTTT.

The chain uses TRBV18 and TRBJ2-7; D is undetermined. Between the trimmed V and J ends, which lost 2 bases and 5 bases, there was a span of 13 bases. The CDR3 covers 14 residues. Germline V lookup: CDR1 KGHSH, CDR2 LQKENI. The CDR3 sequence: CASSPSAGYHEQYF. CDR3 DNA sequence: TGTGCCAGCTCACCATCGGCAGGATATCACGAGCAGTACTTC.

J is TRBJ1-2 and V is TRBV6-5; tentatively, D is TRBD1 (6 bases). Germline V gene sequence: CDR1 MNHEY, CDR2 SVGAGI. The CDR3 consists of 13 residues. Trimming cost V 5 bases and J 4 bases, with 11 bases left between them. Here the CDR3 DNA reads TGTGCCAGCAGTCGGGACACCATCTATGGCTACACCTTC. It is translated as CASSRDTIYGYTF.

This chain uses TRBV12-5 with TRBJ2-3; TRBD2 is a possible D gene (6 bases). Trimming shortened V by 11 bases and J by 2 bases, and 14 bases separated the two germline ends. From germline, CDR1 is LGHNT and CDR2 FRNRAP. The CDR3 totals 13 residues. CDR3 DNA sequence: TGTGCTTGCCGGGACTCCAACACAGATACGCAGTATTTT. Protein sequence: CACRDSNTDTQYF.

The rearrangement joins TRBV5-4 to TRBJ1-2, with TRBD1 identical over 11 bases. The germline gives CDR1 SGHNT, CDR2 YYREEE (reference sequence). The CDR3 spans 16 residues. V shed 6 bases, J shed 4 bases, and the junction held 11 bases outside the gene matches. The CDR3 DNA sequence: TGTGCCAGCACCACCGGAGGACAGGGGGCAGGCTATGGCTACACCTTC. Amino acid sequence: CASTTGGQGAGYGYTF.

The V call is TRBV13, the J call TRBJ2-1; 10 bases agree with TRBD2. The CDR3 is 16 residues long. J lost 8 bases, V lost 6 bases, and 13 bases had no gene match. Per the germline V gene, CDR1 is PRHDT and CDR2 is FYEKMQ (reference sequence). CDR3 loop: CASSPPVSGRVDEQFF. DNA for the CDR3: TGTGCCAGCAGTCCACCCGTGAGCGGGAGGGTCGATGAGCAGTTCTTC.

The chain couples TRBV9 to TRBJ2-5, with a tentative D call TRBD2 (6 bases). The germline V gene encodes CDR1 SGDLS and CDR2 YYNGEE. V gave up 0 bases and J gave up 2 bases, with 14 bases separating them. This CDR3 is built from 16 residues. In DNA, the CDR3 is TGTGCCAGCAGCGTAGACGGAGGGCCGCGGCAAGAGACCCAGTACTTC. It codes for CASSVDGGPRQETQYF.

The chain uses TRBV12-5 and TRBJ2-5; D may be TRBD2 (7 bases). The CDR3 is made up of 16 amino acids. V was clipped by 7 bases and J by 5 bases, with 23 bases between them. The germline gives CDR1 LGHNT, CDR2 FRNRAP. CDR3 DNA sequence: TGTGCTAGTGAGGCGGGCCGGCACAGGGAGGGGGAGACCCAGTACTTC. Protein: CASEAGRHREGETQYF.

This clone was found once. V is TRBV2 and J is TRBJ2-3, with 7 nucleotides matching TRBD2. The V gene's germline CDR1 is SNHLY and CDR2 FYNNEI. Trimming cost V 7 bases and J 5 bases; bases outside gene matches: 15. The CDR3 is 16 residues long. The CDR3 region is CASTGSTSPSRDTQYF. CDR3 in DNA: TGTGCCAGCACCGGTTCGACTAGCCCTAGCCGAGATACGCAGTATTTT. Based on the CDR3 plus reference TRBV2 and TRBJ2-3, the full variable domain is EPEVTQTPSHQVTQMGQEVILRCVPISNHLYFYWYRQILGQKVEFLVSFYNNEISEKSEIFDDQFSVERPDGSNFTLKIRSTKLEDSAMYFCASTGSTSPSRDTQYFGPGTRLTVL.

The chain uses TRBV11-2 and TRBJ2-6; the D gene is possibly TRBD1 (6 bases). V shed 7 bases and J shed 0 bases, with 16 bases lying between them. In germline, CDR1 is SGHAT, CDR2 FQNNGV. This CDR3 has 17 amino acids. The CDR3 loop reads CASTHRDTFSGANVLTF. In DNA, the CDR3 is TGTGCCAGCACCCACCGGGACACTTTCTCTGGGGCCAACGTCCTGACTTTC.

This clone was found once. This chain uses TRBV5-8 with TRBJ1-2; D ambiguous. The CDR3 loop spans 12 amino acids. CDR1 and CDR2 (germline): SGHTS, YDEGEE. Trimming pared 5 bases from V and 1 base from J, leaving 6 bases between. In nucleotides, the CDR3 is TGTGCCAGCAGTGAGATTAACTATGGCTACACCTTC. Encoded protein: CASSEINYGYTF.

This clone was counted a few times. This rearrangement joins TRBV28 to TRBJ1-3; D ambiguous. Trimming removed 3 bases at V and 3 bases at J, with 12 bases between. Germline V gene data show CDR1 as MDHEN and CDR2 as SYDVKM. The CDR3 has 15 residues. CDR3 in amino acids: CASSFALASGNTIYF. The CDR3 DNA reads TGTGCCAGCAGTTTCGCTCTGGCAAGTGGAAACACCATATATTTT.

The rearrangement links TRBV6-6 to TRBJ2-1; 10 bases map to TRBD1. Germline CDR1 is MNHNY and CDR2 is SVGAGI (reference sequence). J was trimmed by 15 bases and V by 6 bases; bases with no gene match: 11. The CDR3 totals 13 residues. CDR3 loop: CASSNPRTGGRFF. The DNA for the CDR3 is TGTGCCAGCAGCAACCCTCGGACAGGGGGTCGGTTCTTC.

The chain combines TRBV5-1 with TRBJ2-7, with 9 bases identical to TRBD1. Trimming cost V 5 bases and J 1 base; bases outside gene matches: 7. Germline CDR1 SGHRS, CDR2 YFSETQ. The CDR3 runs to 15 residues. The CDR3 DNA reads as TGCGCCAGCAGTTTTACCGGGACAGGGTCCTACGAGCAGTACTTC. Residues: CASSFTGTGSYEQYF.

The CDR3 is CASSPQGAETQYF. In DNA form, the CDR3 reads TGTGCCAGTAGCCCTCAGGGGGCTGAGACCCAGTACTTC. The chain carries TRBV19 and TRBJ2-5; 8 bases line up with TRBD1. The CDR3 length is 13 residues. V gave up 6 bases and J gave up 5 bases; unmatched junction bases: 5. CDR1 and CDR2 from the germline V gene are LNHDA and SQIVND (reference sequence).

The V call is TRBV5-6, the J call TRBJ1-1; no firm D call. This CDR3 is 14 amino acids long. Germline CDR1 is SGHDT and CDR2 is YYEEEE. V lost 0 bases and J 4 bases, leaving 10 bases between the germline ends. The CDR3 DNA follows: TGTGCCAGCAGCTTGGCGTCAGGAAGCACTGAAGCTTTCTTT. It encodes CASSLASGSTEAFF.

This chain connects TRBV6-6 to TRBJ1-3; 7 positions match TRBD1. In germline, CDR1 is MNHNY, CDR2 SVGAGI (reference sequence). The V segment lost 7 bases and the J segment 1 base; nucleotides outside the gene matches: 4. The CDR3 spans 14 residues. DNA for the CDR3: TGTGCCAGCAACCCGACAGGGTCTGGAAACACCATATATTTT. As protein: CASNPTGSGNTIYF.

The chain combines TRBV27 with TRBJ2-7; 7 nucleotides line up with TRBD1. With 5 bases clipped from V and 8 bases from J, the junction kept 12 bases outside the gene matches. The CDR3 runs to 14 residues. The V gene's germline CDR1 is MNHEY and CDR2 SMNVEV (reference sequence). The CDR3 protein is CASSATTGSLKQYF. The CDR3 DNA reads TGTGCCAGCAGTGCGACGACAGGGTCCTTAAAGCAGTACTTC.

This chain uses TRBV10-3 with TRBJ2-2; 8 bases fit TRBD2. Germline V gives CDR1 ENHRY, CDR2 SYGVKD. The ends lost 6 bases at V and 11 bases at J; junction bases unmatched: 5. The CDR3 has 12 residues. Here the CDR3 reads CAIRTGTSELFF. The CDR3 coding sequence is TGTGCCATCAGAACCGGGACTAGTGAGCTGTTTTTT.

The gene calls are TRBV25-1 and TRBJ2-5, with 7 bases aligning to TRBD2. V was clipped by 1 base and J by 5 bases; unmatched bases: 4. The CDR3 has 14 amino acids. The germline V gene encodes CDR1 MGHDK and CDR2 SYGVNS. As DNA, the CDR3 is TGTGCCAGCAGTGAATCGGGCGGGAGTGAGACCCAGTACTTC. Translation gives CASSESGGSETQYF. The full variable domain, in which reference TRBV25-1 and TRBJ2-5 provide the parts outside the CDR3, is EADIYQTPRYLVIGTGKKITLECSQTMGHDKMYWYQQDPGMELHLIHYSYGVNSTEKGDLSSESTVSRIRTEHFPLTLESARPSHTSQYLCASSESGGSETQYFGPGTRLLVL.

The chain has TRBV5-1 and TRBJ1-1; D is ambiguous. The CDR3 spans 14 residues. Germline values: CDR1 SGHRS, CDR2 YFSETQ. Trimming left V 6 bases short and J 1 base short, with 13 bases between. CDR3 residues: CASTLNVGNTEAFF. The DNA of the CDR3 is TGCGCCAGCACCTTAAACGTCGGGAACACTGAAGCTTTCTTT.

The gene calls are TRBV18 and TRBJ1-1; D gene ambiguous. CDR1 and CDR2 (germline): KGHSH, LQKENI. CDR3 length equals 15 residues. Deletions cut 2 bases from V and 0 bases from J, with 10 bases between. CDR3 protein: CASSPWHQMNTEAFF. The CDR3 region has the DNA TGTGCCAGCTCACCATGGCATCAGATGAACACTGAAGCTTTCTTT.

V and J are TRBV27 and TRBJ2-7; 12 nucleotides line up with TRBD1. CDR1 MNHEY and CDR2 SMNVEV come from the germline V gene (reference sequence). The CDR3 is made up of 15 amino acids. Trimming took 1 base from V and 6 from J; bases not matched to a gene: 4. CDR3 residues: CASSLLGQGALEQYF. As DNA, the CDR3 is TGTGCCAGCAGTTTATTGGGACAGGGGGCCCTCGAGCAGTACTTC.

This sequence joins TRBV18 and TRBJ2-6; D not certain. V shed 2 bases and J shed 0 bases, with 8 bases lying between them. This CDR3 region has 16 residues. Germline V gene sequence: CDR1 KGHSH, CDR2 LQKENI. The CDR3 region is CASSPELYSGANVLTF. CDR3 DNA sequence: TGTGCCAGCTCACCAGAACTATACTCTGGGGCCAACGTCCTGACTTTC.

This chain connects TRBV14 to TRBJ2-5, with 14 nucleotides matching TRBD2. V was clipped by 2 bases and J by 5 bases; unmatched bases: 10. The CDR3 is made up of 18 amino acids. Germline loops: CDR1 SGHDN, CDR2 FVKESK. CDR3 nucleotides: TGTGCCAGCAGCCAAAATCCCGGGACTAGCGGGAGTTCGGAGACCCAGTACTTC. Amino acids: CASSQNPGTSGSSETQYF.